The following is a T cell receptor beta chain sequence with its context. Its antigen is not identified. Time point specified: inflamed ileum from the surgical specimen. Patients were adults with ileal or ileocolonic Crohn's disease needing resection. This entry belongs to a study of T cell repertoires in ileal Crohn's disease. Overall study: Each sample's TCRB immunosequencing used around 470 nanograms of biopsy DNA. Overall study findings and caveats: High-frequency clones were more common in sorted CD8 than CD4 cells. All patients with clonality above 26.8% had endoscopic recurrence.

The data were produced by immunoSEQ multiplex PCR, yet TCRdb's version contains in-frame clones alone and is incomplete. The sample consists of around 15,000 clones, around 85% of them appearing once. The germline V gene encodes CDR1 LGHNA and CDR2 YNFKEQ. The trim removed 0 bases at V and 2 bases at J, leaving 5 bases unmatched. This CDR3 is built from 16 residues. This TCR came from an adult with Crohn's disease. J is TRBJ2-7 and V is TRBV4-2; 9 bases are a match to TRBD2. The sample was ileal tissue. CDR3 sequence: CASSQDSTSGTYEQYF. DNA of the CDR3: TGTGCCAGCAGCCAAGATTCGACTAGCGGAACCTACGAGCAGTACTTC.